The sample holds many counts of the clone carrying this T cell receptor (beta chain). This sample is drawn from a study of molecular identifiers for immune sequencing clone quantification. TCRdb reprocessed the PCR reads with MiXCR, giving one entry per CDR3 protein. Of around 320,000 distinct CDR3 sequences in the sample, about 23% are singletons; the top ten hold about 0.73%. CDR1 and CDR2 (germline): MGHRA, YSYEKL. J was trimmed by 8 bases and V by 3 bases; bases with no gene match: 18. The CDR3 is 20 amino acids. CD8+CD4-CCR7+CD45RA+ sorting gave the naive CD8 T cells. The origin of this receptor is a human donor in good health. Some libraries in this study had Jurkat cell RNA spiked in. Sequencing was done on a sample of naive CD8+ T cells from blood, with Jurkat cell RNA spiked in. Regarding subset: FACS-sorted CD8+CD4-CCR7+CD45RA+ naive T cells. V usage is TRBV4-1 and J usage is TRBJ2-1; 14 nucleotides match TRBD2. The CDR3 protein is CASSQLPGQRTSGRTHEQFF. Written as DNA, the CDR3 is TGCGCCAGCAGCCAGCTTCCGGGACAACGGACTAGCGGGAGGACGCATGAGCAGTTCTTC.